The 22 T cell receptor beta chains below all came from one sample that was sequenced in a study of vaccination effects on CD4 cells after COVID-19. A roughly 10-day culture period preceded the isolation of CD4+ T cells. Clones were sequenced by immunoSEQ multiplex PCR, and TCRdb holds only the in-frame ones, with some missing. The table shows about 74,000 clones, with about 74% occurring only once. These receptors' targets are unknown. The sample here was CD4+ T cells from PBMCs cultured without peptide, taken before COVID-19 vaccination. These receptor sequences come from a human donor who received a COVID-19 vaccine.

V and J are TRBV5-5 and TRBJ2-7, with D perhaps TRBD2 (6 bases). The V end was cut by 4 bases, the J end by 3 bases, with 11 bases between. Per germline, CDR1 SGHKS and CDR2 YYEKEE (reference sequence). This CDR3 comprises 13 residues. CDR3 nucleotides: TGTGCCAGCAGCCGCGGGGCGAACTACGAGCAGTACGTC. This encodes CASSRGANYEQYV.

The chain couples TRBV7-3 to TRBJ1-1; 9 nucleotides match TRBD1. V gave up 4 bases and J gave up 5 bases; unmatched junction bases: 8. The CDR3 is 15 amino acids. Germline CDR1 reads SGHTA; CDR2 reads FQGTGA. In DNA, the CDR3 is TGTGCCAGCAGCTCAAAGACAGGGGGGGCGACTGAAGCTTTCTTT. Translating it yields CASSSKTGGATEAFF.

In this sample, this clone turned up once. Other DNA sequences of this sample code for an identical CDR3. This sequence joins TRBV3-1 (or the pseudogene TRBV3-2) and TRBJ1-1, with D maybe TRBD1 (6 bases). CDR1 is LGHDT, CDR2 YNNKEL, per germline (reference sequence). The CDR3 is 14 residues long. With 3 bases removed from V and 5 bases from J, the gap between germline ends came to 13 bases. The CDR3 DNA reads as TGTGCCAGCAGCCAGGTACAGGGTAGGACTGAAGCTTTCTTT. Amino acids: CASSQVQGRTEAFF.

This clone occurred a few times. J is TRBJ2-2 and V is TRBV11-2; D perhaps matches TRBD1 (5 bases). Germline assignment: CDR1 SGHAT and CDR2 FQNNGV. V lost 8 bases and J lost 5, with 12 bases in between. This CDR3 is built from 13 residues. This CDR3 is CASPRQTTGELFF. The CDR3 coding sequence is TGTGCCAGCCCTAGACAGACAACCGGGGAGCTGTTTTTT.

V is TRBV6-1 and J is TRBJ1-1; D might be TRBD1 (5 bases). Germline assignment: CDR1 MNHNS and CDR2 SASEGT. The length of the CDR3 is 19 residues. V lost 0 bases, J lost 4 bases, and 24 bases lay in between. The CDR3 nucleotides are TGTGCCAGCAGTGAAGCAGCAAGAGGGAATACTAACGGGGGCACTGAAGCTTTCTTT. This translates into CASSEAARGNTNGGTEAFF.

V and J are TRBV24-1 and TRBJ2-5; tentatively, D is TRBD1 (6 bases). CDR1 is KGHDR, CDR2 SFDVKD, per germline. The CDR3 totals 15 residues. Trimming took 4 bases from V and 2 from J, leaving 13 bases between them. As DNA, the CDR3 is TGTGCCACCAGTGACCCCGGGACACCGCAAGAGACCCAGTACTTC. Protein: CATSDPGTPQETQYF.

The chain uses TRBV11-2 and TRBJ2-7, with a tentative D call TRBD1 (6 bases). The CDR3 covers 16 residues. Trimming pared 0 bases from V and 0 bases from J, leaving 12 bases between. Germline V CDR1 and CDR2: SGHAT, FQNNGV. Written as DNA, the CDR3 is TGTGCCAGCAGCTTAGATCAGACAGGACACTCCTACGAGCAGTACGTC. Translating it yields CASSLDQTGHSYEQYV.

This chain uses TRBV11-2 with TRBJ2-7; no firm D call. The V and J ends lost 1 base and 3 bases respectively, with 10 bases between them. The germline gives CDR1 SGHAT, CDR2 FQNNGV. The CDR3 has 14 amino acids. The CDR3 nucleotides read TGTGCCAGCAGCTTAGGACCGACGATCTACGAGCAGTACGTC. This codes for CASSLGPTIYEQYV.

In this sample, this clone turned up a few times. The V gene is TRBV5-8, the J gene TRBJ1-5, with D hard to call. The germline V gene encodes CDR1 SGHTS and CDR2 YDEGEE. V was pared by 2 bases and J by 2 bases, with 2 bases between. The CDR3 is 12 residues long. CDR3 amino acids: CASSFGNQPQHF. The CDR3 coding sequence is TGTGCCAGCAGCTTTGGCAATCAGCCCCAGCATTTT.

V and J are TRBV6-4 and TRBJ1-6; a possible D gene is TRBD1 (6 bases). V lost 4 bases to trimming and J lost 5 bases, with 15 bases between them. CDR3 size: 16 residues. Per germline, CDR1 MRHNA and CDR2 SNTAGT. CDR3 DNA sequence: TGTGCCAGCAGTGCCTTTTTGGACAGAAATAATTCACCCCTCCACTTT. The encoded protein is CASSAFLDRNNSPLHF.

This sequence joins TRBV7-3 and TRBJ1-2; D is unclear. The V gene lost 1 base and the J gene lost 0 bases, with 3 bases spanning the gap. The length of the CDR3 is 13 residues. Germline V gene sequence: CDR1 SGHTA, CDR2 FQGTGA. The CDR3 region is CASSLRSNYGYTF. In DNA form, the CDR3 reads TGTGCCAGCAGCTTAAGGTCTAACTATGGCTACACCTTC. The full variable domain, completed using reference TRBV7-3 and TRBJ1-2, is GAGVSQTPSNKVTEKGKYVELRCDPISGHTALYWYRQSLGQGPEFLIYFQGTGAADDSGLPNDRFFAVRPEGSVSTLKIQRTERGDSAVYLCASSLRSNYGYTFGSGTRLTVV.

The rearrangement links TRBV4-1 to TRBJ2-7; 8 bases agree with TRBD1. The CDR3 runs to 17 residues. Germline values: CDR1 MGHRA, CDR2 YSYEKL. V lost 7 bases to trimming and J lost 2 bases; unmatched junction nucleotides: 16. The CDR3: CASNGTGSLPSPYEQYV. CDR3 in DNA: TGCGCCAGCAATGGGACAGGATCACTTCCGAGCCCCTACGAGCAGTACGTC.

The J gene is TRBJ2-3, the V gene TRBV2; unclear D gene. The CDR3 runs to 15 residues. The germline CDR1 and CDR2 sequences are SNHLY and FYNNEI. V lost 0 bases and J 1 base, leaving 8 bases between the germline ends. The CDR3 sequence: CASSEAGQGTDTQYF. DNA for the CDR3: TGTGCCAGCAGTGAAGCCGGGCAGGGCACAGATACGCAGTATTTT. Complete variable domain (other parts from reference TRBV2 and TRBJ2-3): EPEVTQTPSHQVTQMGQEVILRCVPISNHLYFYWYRQILGQKVEFLVSFYNNEISEKSEIFDDQFSVERPDGSNFTLKIRSTKLEDSAMYFCASSEAGQGTDTQYFGPGTRLTVL.

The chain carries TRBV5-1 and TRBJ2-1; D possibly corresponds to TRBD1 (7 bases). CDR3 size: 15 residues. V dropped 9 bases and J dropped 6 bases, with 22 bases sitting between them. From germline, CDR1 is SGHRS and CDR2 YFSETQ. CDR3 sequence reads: CATSEGDSFFNEQFF. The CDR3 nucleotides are TGCGCCACCTCGGAGGGGGACAGTTTTTTCAATGAGCAGTTCTTC.

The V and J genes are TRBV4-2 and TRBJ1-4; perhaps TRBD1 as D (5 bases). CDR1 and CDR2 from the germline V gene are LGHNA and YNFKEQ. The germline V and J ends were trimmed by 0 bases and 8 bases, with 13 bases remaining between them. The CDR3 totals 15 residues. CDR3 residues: CASSQENRGREKLFF. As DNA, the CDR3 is TGTGCCAGCAGCCAAGAGAATAGGGGCCGGGAAAAACTGTTTTTT.

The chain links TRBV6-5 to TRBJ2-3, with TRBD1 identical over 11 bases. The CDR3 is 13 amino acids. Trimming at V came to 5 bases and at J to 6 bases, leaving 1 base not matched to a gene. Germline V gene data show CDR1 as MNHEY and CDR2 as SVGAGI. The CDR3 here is CASSRDRGDTQYF. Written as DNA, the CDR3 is TGTGCCAGCAGTCGGGACAGGGGGGATACGCAGTATTTT.

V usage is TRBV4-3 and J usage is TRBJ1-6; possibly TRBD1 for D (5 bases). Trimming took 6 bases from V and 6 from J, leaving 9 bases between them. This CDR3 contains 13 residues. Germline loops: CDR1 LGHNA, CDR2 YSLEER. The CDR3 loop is CASSRQTNSPLHF. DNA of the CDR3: TGCGCCAGCAGTCGACAGACTAATTCACCCCTCCACTTT.

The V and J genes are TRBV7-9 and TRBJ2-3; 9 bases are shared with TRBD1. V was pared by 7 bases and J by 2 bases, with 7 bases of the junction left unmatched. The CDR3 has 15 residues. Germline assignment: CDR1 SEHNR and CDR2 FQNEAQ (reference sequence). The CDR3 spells CASTYGQGFTDTQYF. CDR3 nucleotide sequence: TGTGCCAGCACCTATGGACAGGGGTTCACAGATACGCAGTATTTT. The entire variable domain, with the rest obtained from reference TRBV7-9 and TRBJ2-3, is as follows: DTGVSQNPRHKITKRGQNVTFRCDPISEHNRLYWYRQTLGQGPEFLTYFQNEAQLEKSRLLSDRFSAERPKGSFSTLEIQRTEQGDSAMYLCASTYGQGFTDTQYFGPGTRLTVL.

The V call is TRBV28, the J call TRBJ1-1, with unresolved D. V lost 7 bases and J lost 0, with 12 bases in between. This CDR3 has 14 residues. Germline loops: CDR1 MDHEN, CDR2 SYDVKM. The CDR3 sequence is CASTTYPMNTEAFF. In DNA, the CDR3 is TGTGCCAGCACTACATACCCAATGAACACTGAAGCTTTCTTT.

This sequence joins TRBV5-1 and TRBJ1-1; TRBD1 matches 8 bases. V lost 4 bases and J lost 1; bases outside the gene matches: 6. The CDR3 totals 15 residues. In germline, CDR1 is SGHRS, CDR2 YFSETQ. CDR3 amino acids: CASSRTGTGNTEAFF. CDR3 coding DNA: TGCGCCAGCAGCAGAACCGGGACAGGGAACACTGAAGCTTTCTTT.

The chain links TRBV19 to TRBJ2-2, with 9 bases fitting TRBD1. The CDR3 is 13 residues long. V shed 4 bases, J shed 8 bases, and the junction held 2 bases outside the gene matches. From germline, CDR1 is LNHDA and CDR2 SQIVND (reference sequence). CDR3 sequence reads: CASSTTGGGELFF. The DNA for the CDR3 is TGTGCCAGTAGTACGACAGGGGGTGGGGAGCTGTTTTTT.

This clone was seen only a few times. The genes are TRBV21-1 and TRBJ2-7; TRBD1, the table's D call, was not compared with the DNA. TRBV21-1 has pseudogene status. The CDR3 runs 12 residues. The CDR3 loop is CAGGDSSYEQYV. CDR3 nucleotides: TGTGCCGGAGGGGACAGTTCCTACGAGCAGTACGTC.